This TCR beta chain was found in a study of T cells after yellow fever vaccination. TCRdb redid the calling of the 5' RACE reads with MiXCR, one entry per CDR3 protein. The table has 300,000 to 400,000 distinct CDR3 sequences, roughly 8.7% seen once. This clonotype showed up just a few times. The clonotype comes from a man aged 18 to 35 who received the YFV17D yellow fever vaccine. This material consisted of PBMCs, taken on the day of the first yellow fever vaccination.

CDR3 protein: CASSLSGGYTGELFF. In nucleotides, the CDR3 is TGTGCCAGCAGCCTCAGCGGGGGATACACCGGGGAGCTGTTTTTT. The chain has TRBV5-4 and TRBJ2-2; 8 bases fit TRBD2. With 4 bases clipped from V and 3 bases from J, the junction kept 5 bases outside the gene matches. This CDR3 contains 15 residues. Germline V lookup: CDR1 SGHNT, CDR2 YYREEE (reference sequence).